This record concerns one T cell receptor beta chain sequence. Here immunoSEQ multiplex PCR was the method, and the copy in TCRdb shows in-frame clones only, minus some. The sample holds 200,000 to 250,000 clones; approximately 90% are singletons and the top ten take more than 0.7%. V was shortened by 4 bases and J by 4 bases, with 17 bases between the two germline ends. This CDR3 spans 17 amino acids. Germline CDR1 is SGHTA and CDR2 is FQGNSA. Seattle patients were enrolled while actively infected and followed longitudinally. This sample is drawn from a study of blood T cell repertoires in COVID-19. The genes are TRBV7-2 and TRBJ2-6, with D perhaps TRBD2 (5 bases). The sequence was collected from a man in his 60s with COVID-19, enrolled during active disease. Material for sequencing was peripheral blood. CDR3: CASSSSHGSPGANVLTF. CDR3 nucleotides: TGTGCCAGCAGCTCGTCCCATGGGAGCCCCGGGGCCAACGTCCTGACTTTC.